This T cell receptor (beta chain) was identified in a study of T cell responses to AZD1222 COVID-19 vaccine. Across the study: Analysis merged second doses at about 4 or about 12 weeks.

This CDR3 comprises 14 residues. Trimming removed 2 bases from V and 2 bases from J, with 7 bases in between. Germline CDR1 is LNHDA and CDR2 is SQIVND (reference sequence). This table comes from immunoSEQ multiplex PCR, and its TCRdb copy is limited to in-frame clones, with some not included. Of about 110,000 clones in the sample, 92% were seen once. Overall study results and limits: Possibly, clonal diversity was underestimated; donors were largely white British and included more females.

Regarding this clone: The antigen is unknown.

The sequences come from peripheral blood, collected on day 0 of AZD1222 vaccination. The clonotype comes from an adult in good health. The chain uses TRBV19 and TRBJ1-5; D unresolved. CDR3 nucleotides: TGTGCCAGTAGTATACTAACCGGCAATCAGCCCCAGCATTTT. Translating gives CASSILTGNQPQHF.